The 8 T cell receptor beta chains listed next were all sequenced from one sample in a study of cytomegalovirus exposure and HLA in healthy donors. The PCR had 60 Vbeta and 13 Jbeta primers. Some clones are missing from TCRdb's copy, which holds only in-frame ones; the method was immunoSEQ multiplex PCR. This table holds approximately 97,000 clones, 70% to 90% found once. The sample taken for sequencing was PBMCs. These receptors were taken from a middle-aged man in good health and CMV-seronegative.

V is TRBV10-1 and J is TRBJ2-2; no reliable D call. The CDR3 has 12 residues. Trimming removed 6 bases at V and 6 bases at J, with 8 bases between. From germline, CDR1 is WNHNN and CDR2 SYGVQD (reference sequence). The CDR3 protein is CASSSSPGELFF. The CDR3 DNA follows: TGCGCCAGCAGCTCGAGCCCCGGGGAGCTGTTTTTT.

The chain carries TRBV28 and TRBJ1-1; D possibly corresponds to TRBD1 (5 bases). The V gene lost 5 bases and the J gene lost 4 bases, with 11 bases spanning the gap. CDR3 length: 13 amino acids. Germline CDR1 is MDHEN and CDR2 is SYDVKM. The CDR3 DNA sequence: TGTGCCAGCAGTGAGCGGGGGACCACTGAAGCTTTCTTT. Amino acids: CASSERGTTEAFF.

V usage is TRBV13 and J usage is TRBJ1-2; 10 nucleotides align to TRBD1. This CDR3 spans 18 amino acids. V lost 1 base and J lost 3; bases outside the gene matches: 11. Germline V gene sequence: CDR1 PRHDT, CDR2 FYEKMQ (reference sequence). The CDR3 protein is CASSLVGQGIRADYGYTF. The CDR3 nucleotides read TGTGCCAGCAGCTTAGTGGGACAGGGGATTCGGGCGGACTATGGCTACACCTTC.

The rearrangement joins TRBV5-5 to TRBJ2-7, with D perhaps matching TRBD1 (6 bases). Germline CDR1 SGHKS, CDR2 YYEKEE (reference sequence). V was pared by 4 bases and J by 2 bases, with 13 bases between. The CDR3 sequence is 14 residues long. The CDR3 here is CASSGHRTAYEQYF. The CDR3 region has the DNA TGTGCCAGCAGCGGACACCGGACAGCCTACGAGCAGTACTTC. Full variable domain (remainder filled in from reference TRBV5-5 and TRBJ2-7): DAGVTQSPTHLIKTRGQQVTLRCSPISGHKSVSWYQQVLGQGPQFIFQYYEKEERGRGNFPDRFSARQFPNYSSELNVNALLLGDSALYLCASSGHRTAYEQYFGPGTRLTVT.

The chain couples TRBV10-3 to TRBJ1-4; D gene unclear. The ends were cut back, 3 bases at V and 0 bases at J, with 11 bases in the middle. CDR1 and CDR2 from the germline V gene are ENHRY and SYGVKD. The CDR3 extends over 16 amino acids. The CDR3 reads CAISEMLDATNEKLFF. Here the CDR3 DNA reads TGTGCCATCAGTGAAATGTTAGATGCAACTAATGAAAAACTGTTTTTT.

This chain connects TRBV9 to TRBJ2-1; no clear D. Trimming took off 3 bases at V and 10 bases at J, with 11 bases between the two ends. Germline V gene sequence: CDR1 SGDLS, CDR2 YYNGEE. The CDR3 is 12 amino acids. The CDR3 coding sequence is TGTGCCAGCAGCGCCCCCCCTCTAGAGCAGTTCTTC. Protein product: CASSAPPLEQFF.

This clone was detected only once. The rearrangement links TRBV13 to TRBJ2-3; 11 bases map to TRBD2. V lost 4 bases, J lost 2 bases, and 5 bases stayed unmatched. Germline CDR1 is PRHDT and CDR2 is FYEKMQ (reference sequence). The CDR3 is made up of 16 amino acids. The CDR3 loop is CASSSKTSGTTDTQYF. In DNA, the CDR3 is TGTGCCAGCAGCTCGAAGACTAGCGGGACCACAGATACGCAGTATTTT.

This chain connects TRBV5-1 to TRBJ2-2; D ambiguous. The V and J ends lost 0 bases and 1 base respectively, with 7 bases between them. The CDR3 sequence is 15 residues long. Germline CDR1 is SGHRS and CDR2 is YFSETQ. CDR3 nucleotides: TGCGCCAGCAGCTTGGGTAGCCTGAACACCGGGGAGCTGTTTTTT. This gives the protein CASSLGSLNTGELFF.